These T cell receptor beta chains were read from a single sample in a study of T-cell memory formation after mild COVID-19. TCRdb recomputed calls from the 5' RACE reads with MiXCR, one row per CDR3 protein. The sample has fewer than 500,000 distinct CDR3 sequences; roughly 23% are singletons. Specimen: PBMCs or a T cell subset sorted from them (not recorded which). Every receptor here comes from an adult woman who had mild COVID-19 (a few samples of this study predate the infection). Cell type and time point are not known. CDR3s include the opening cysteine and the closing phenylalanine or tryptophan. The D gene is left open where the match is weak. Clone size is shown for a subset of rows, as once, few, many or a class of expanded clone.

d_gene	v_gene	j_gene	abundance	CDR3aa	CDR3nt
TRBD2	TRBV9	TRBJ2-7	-	CASSVESGTSGYEQYF	TGTGCCAGCAGCGTAGAATCCGGGACTAGCGGTTACGAGCAGTACTTC
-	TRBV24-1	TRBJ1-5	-	CATSDFGGLEPQHF	TGTGCCACCAGTGATTTTGGGGGGCTCGAGCCCCAGCATTTT
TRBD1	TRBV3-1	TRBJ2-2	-	CASRPGQGNRAGELFF	TGTGCCAGCAGACCGGGACAGGGGAATCGGGCCGGGGAGCTGTTTTTT
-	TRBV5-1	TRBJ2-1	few	CASSPYGGNYNEQFF	TGCGCCAGCAGCCCCTACGGAGGCAACTACAATGAGCAGTTCTTC
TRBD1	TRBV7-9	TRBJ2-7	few	CASSPDRDSSYEQYF	TGTGCCAGCAGCCCTGACCGGGACAGCTCCTACGAGCAGTACTTC
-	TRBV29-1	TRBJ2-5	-	CSVRAPPKETQYF	TGCAGCGTCCGAGCCCCCCCGAAGGAGACCCAGTACTTC
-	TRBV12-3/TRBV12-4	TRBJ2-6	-	CASRIGTGGANVLTF	TGTGCCAGCAGAATCGGGACTGGTGGGGCCAACGTCCTGACTTTC
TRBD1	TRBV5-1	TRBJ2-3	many	CASSLTGQGTSDTQYF	TGCGCCAGCAGCTTGACGGGACAGGGGACGTCAGATACGCAGTATTTT
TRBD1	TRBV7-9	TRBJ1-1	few	CASAGDRVIRTEAFF	TGTGCCAGTGCAGGAGACAGGGTGATCCGAACTGAAGCTTTCTTT
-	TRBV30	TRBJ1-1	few	CAWAGMANTEAFF	TGTGCCTGGGCTGGCATGGCGAACACTGAAGCTTTCTTT
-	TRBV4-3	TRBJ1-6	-	CASSFGFTRDSPLHF	TGCGCCAGCAGCTTTGGGTTCACCCGGGATTCACCCCTCCACTTT
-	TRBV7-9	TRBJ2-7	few	CASSSSAAYEQYF	TGTGCCAGCAGCTCTTCGGCCGCTTACGAGCAGTACTTC
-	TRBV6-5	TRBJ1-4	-	CASSYRAYNEKLFF	TGTGCCAGCAGTTACCGGGCGTACAATGAAAAACTGTTTTTT
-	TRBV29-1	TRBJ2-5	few	CSVVFPVYQETQYF	TGCAGCGTTGTGTTCCCCGTGTACCAAGAGACCCAGTACTTC
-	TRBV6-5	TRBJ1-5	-	CASRSGVDQPQHF	TGTGCCAGCCGATCTGGAGTAGATCAGCCCCAGCATTTT
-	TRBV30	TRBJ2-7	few	CAWSVQVQYEQYF	TGTGCCTGGAGTGTACAGGTCCAGTACGAGCAGTACTTC
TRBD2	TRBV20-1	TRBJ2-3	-	CSARLRGRADTQYF	TGCAGTGCTAGATTACGCGGGAGGGCAGATACGCAGTATTTT
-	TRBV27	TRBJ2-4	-	CASSPAPWSAKNIQYF	TGTGCCAGCAGCCCCGCCCCATGGTCGGCCAAAAACATTCAGTACTTC
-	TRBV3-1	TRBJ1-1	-	CASSPGDSWVGTEAFF	TGTGCCAGCAGCCCTGGGGACTCCTGGGTAGGGACTGAAGCTTTCTTT
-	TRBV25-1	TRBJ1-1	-	CASSQGATEAFF	TGTGCCAGCAGTCAGGGCGCCACTGAAGCTTTCTTT
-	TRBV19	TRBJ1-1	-	CASSIDAGNTEAFF	TGTGCCAGTAGTATAGACGCCGGGAACACTGAAGCTTTCTTT
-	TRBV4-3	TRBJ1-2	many	CASSQVTKGLGDYGYTF	TGCGCCAGCAGCCAAGTGACAAAGGGGCTGGGTGACTATGGCTACACCTTC
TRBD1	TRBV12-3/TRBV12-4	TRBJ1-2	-	CASSWSKTGDGYTF	TGTGCCAGCAGTTGGAGCAAGACAGGGGATGGCTACACCTTC